This TCR beta chain stems from a study of blood T cell repertoires in COVID-19. The overall study: In each case, the material was cDNA or gDNA derived from T cells, B-cell-depleted T cells, or PBMCs.

This CDR3 is built from 14 residues. V trimming: 0 bases; J trimming: 5 bases; junction bases outside the gene matches: 4. Per the authors' pipeline: Reference gene primer amplification gave nucleated cell count estimates. Generated by immunoSEQ multiplex PCR, the TCRdb table keeps only in-frame clones and is missing some. V, J and clone size derive from that table, while D and trimming were established from the DNA sequence. The sample shows 200,000 to 250,000 clones, about 85% of them seen only once. The receptor was derived from a man between 40 and 49 years old with acute or convalescent COVID-19. The genes are TRBV6-7 and TRBJ2-7; TRBD2 agrees at 7 bases. TRBV6-7 is an open reading frame, and its role is uncertain. Sequencing input: peripheral blood. The CDR3 nucleotides are TGTGCCAGCAGTTACTCGTGTGGGGGGGACGAGCAGTACTTC. Translation: CASSYSCGGDEQYF.